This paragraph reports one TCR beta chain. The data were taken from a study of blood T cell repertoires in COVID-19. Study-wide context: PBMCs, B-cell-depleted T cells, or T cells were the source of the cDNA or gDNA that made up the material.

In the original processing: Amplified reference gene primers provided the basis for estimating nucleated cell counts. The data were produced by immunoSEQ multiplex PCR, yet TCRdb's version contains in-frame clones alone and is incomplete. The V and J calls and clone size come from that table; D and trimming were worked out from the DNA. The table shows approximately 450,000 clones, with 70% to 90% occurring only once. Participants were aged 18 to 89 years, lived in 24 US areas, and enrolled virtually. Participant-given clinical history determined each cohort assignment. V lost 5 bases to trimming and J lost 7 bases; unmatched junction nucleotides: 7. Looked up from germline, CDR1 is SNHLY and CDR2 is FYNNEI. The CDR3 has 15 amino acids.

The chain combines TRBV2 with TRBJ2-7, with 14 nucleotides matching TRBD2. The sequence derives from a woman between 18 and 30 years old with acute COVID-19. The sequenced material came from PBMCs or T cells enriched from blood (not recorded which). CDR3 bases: TGTGCCAGCAGTAGGACTAGCGGGGGGATTTTGGAGCAGTACTTC. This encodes CASSRTSGGILEQYF.